The table lists the clone carrying this T cell receptor beta chain with a few counts. Its antigen is unidentified. This specimen belongs to a study of blood T cells in healthy people across ages. Study-wide results and limits: With unsorted PBMCs, a conclusive comparison of naive versus antigen-experienced cells was not possible.

Alongside a J-beta primer mix, a sample-barcoded 5' primer served in a second PCR lasting about 7 to 11 cycles. Via MiXCR, TCRdb re-called the 5' RACE reads, giving one row per CDR3 protein. Among some 1.6 million distinct CDR3 sequences listed, roughly a third were seen once. The V end was cut by 5 bases, the J end by 5 bases, with 12 bases between. The CDR3 is 14 residues long. Every participating donor contributed around 9.5 milliliters of peripheral blood through a draw. The rearrangement links TRBV12-3 or TRBV12-4 to TRBJ1-4; D unclear. This sequence was found in a woman aged 25 to 39 in good health. The sequenced sample was blood. CDR3 sequence (DNA): TGTGCCAGCAGTCCCGGGAGGCCGAATGAAAAACTGTTTTTT. This gives the protein CASSPGRPNEKLFF.